A single sample is the source of the 10 T cell receptor beta chains below, sequenced in a study of T cell responses to AZD1222 COVID-19 vaccine. TCRdb keeps only in-frame clones here, not all; method: immunoSEQ multiplex PCR. This table has 150,000 or so clones, about 91% appearing once. The starting material was peripheral blood, obtained on day 0 of AZD1222 vaccination. The receptors shown here come from an adult in good health.

The chain uses TRBV7-2 and TRBJ2-3, with D possibly TRBD1 on 6 matching bases. Per germline, CDR1 SGHTA and CDR2 FQGNSA. The CDR3 has 14 amino acids. V gave up 5 bases and J gave up 1 base, with 10 bases separating them. The CDR3 is CASSPGVGTDTQYF. Written as DNA, the CDR3 is TGTGCCAGCAGCCCAGGGGTGGGCACAGATACGCAGTATTTT. Full variable domain (rest looked up from reference TRBV7-2 and TRBJ2-3): GAGVSQSPSNKVTEKGKDVELRCDPISGHTALYWYRQSLGQGLEFLIYFQGNSAPDKSGLPSDRFSAERTGGSVSTLTIQRTQQEDSAVYLCASSPGVGTDTQYFGPGTRLTVL.

This chain links TRBV29-1 with TRBJ2-2; the D gene is possibly TRBD2 (6 bases). Germline lookup yields CDR1 SQVTM and CDR2 ANQGSEA. CDR3 size: 13 residues. The germline V and J ends were trimmed by 7 bases and 3 bases, with 12 bases remaining between them. CDR3 coding DNA: TGCAGCGCCCAACGGGACTACACCGGGGAGCTGTTTTTT. Its translation: CSAQRDYTGELFF.

The chain joins TRBV13 to TRBJ1-2; D gene uncertain. The CDR3 is 12 residues long. Germline V lookup: CDR1 PRHDT, CDR2 FYEKMQ (reference sequence). Trimming took 0 bases from V and 7 from J, leaving 6 bases between them. This CDR3 reads CASSLGSGGYTF. In DNA form, the CDR3 reads TGTGCCAGCAGCTTAGGCTCAGGTGGCTACACCTTC.

This clone was counted once. The chain joins TRBV7-3 to TRBJ1-5, with D unresolved. Trimming cost V 5 bases and J 3 bases, with 14 bases left between them. CDR3 length: 15 amino acids. Looked up from germline, CDR1 is SGHTA and CDR2 is FQGTGA. CDR3 DNA sequence: TGTGCCAGCAGCCCCCGAAGGTCCCCCAATCAGCCCCAGCATTTT. Residues: CASSPRRSPNQPQHF.

The gene calls are TRBV12-3 or TRBV12-4 and TRBJ1-2; D unclear. This CDR3 is 13 amino acids long. Trimming took off 6 bases at V and 6 bases at J, with 14 bases between the two ends. The CDR3 DNA reads as TGTGCCAGCAGCGGGCGTGCCGGTCATGGCTACACCTTC. It specifies CASSGRAGHGYTF.

This clone was counted a few times. The rearrangement joins TRBV5-1 to TRBJ1-2, with a possible D match to TRBD1 (5 bases). The germline V gene has CDR1 SGHRS and CDR2 YFSETQ. Trimming stripped 0 bases from V and 6 bases from J, with 18 bases between. The CDR3 runs 16 residues. The CDR3 is CASSLDPGNPIDGYTF. The CDR3 bases are TGCGCCAGCAGCTTGGATCCAGGGAACCCTATCGATGGCTACACCTTC.

This chain connects TRBV5-6 to TRBJ1-3, with D possibly being TRBD1 (5 bases). V was shortened by 4 bases and J by 0 bases, with 11 bases between the two germline ends. In germline, CDR1 is SGHDT, CDR2 YYEEEE. The CDR3 loop spans 15 amino acids. DNA of the CDR3: TGTGCCAGCAGCCCGATGGGGGGCTCTGGAAACACCATATATTTT. Its protein is CASSPMGGSGNTIYF.

The rearrangement links TRBV11-3 to TRBJ2-1; D possibly corresponds to TRBD2 (6 bases). The CDR3 has 16 residues. CDR1 and CDR2 (germline): SGHNT, YENEEA. Deletions cut 5 bases from V and 7 bases from J, with 21 bases between. This CDR3 is CASSKGGILSVNEQFF. CDR3 nucleotide sequence: TGTGCCAGCAGCAAGGGAGGCATACTATCGGTGAATGAGCAGTTCTTC.

The rearrangement joins TRBV2 to TRBJ1-5; 9 bases are a match to TRBD1. Germline V gene lookup returns CDR1 SNHLY and CDR2 FYNNEI. The trim removed 7 bases at V and 4 bases at J, leaving 8 bases unmatched. CDR3 length equals 15 residues. The CDR3 bases are TGTGCCAGCACCCTAGGTGGGACAGGGAATCAGCCCCAGCATTTT. Translation: CASTLGGTGNQPQHF.

The chain carries TRBV29-1 and TRBJ2-1; 9 bases are shared with TRBD2. With 7 bases clipped from V and 6 bases from J, the junction kept 10 bases outside the gene matches. Germline V gene lookup returns CDR1 SQVTM and CDR2 ANQGSEA. The CDR3 has 14 residues. The CDR3 DNA reads TGCAGCGCCCTGCGTCTGCGGGGGGGCAATGAGCAGTTCTTC. It specifies CSALRLRGGNEQFF.